These 18 T cell receptor beta chains share one sample of origin, sequenced in a study of shared clonotypes between healthy human individuals. Produced via immunoSEQ multiplex PCR; TCRdb's table is partial and in-frame only. The sample holds around 1,100,000 clones, approximately 80% seen once. The sample comprised memory CD4+ T cells from PBMCs. As to subset: CD45RA-negative fraction. All receptors derive from a man between 18 and 29 years old in good health. Some clones in this sample may be carry-over from other donors' samples.

J is TRBJ1-1 and V is TRBV27, with D tentatively TRBD1 (5 bases). Germline-derived CDR1 and CDR2 are MNHEY and SMNVEV (reference sequence). V lost 2 bases and J lost 9, with 19 bases in between. The CDR3 spans 15 residues. CDR3 nucleotides: TGTGCCAGCAGTTTAAAAGGGCCATGGGGGAAGAAAGCTTTCTTT. Amino acid sequence: CASSLKGPWGKKAFF.

As concerns this clone: In the same sample, other DNA sequences code for this CDR3. The chain employs TRBV6-1 and TRBJ2-7, with a weak D call TRBD1 (5 bases). The CDR3 runs to 13 residues. Germline-derived CDR1 and CDR2 are MNHNS and SASEGT. Trimming took off 5 bases at V and 2 bases at J, with 10 bases between the two ends. CDR3 DNA: TGTGCCAGCAGTCGAGACAGCACCTACGAGCAGTACTTC. Translation gives CASSRDSTYEQYF.

The chain uses TRBV28 and TRBJ2-5, with 14 bases lining up with TRBD2. V trimming: 6 bases; J trimming: 5 bases; junction bases outside the gene matches: 11. This CDR3 region has 17 residues. Germline V gene lookup returns CDR1 MDHEN and CDR2 SYDVKM. The CDR3: CASRDPGLAGEGETQYF. For the CDR3, the DNA is TGTGCCAGCAGGGACCCGGGACTAGCGGGAGAGGGGGAGACCCAGTACTTC.

This rearrangement joins TRBV28 to TRBJ2-7; maybe TRBD1 (6 bases). The V end was cut by 7 bases, the J end by 0 bases, with 10 bases between. The CDR3 sequence is 13 residues long. Looked up from germline, CDR1 is MDHEN and CDR2 is SYDVKM. As DNA, the CDR3 is TGTGCCAGCAAATTGGACAGCTCCTACGAGCAGTACTTC. Translation gives CASKLDSSYEQYF. Complete variable domain (other parts from reference TRBV28 and TRBJ2-7): DVKVTQSSRYLVKRTGEKVFLECVQDMDHENMFWYRQDPGLGLRLIYFSYDVKMKEKGDIPEGYSVSREKKERFSLILESASTNQTSMYLCASKLDSSYEQYFGPGTRLTVT.

Turning to this clone: This may be a read error: a much more frequent sequence differs by one nucleotide. The identical CDR3 is also encoded by other nucleotide sequences in the sample. This chain uses TRBV27 with TRBJ1-3; no reliable D call. The V and J ends lost 0 bases and 0 bases respectively, with 3 bases between them. This CDR3 is built from 14 residues. The germline V gene encodes CDR1 MNHEY and CDR2 SMNVEV (reference sequence). CDR3 protein: CASSLSFSGNTIYF. The CDR3, as DNA: TGTGCCAGCAGTTTATCGTTCTCTGGAAACACCATATATTTT.

A word on this clone: One end of the junction varies from germline; a read error may be responsible. CDR3 coding DNA: TGTGCCAGCAGCTTAGGGACTAGCCCAGATACACAGTATTTT. It encodes CASSLGTSPDTQYF. The chain recombines TRBV7-2 with TRBJ2-3; 8 nucleotides line up with TRBD2. Germline V gene data show CDR1 as SGHTA and CDR2 as FQGNSA. The CDR3 consists of 14 residues.

This chain connects TRBV7-9 to TRBJ2-5, with TRBD1 identical over 9 bases. V lost 4 bases and J lost 5; bases outside the gene matches: 8. CDR1 is SEHNR, CDR2 FQNEAQ, per germline (reference sequence). The CDR3 contains 15 residues. The DNA of the CDR3 is TGTGCCAGCAGCTCTTACGGAGGACAGGGGGAGACCCAGTACTTC. Encoded protein: CASSSYGGQGETQYF.

The chain is built from TRBV7-8 and TRBJ2-7, with 8 bases fitting TRBD2. The ends lost 10 bases at V and 2 bases at J; junction bases unmatched: 13. Germline V lookup: CDR1 SGHVS, CDR2 FQNEAQ. The CDR3 totals 15 residues. The chain's CDR3 is CATVRGGSGTYEQYF. The CDR3 DNA sequence: TGTGCCACCGTCCGGGGGGGGTCGGGAACCTACGAGCAGTACTTC.

This clone was picked up a small number of times. The chain links TRBV6-1 to TRBJ2-5; TRBD2 is a possible D gene (6 bases). Trimming removed 7 bases from V and 4 bases from J, with 13 bases in between. Germline CDR1 and CDR2: MNHNS and SASEGT. This CDR3 comprises 13 residues. The CDR3 reads CASTSLARETQYF. The CDR3 nucleotides read TGTGCCAGCACCTCTCTAGCGAGAGAGACCCAGTACTTC.

The rearrangement uses TRBV28 and TRBJ2-7; D call uncertain. Germline assignment: CDR1 MDHEN and CDR2 SYDVKM. Trimming removed 7 bases from V and 9 bases from J, with 25 bases in between. This CDR3 spans 15 amino acids. As DNA, the CDR3 is TGTGCCAGCACAACCCAGAGATATACCCGGGCTGGGCAGTACTTC. Its translation: CASTTQRYTRAGQYF.

This chain uses TRBV5-3 with TRBJ2-1; possible D gene TRBD2, 6 bases. TRBV5-3 is an open reading frame, and its role is uncertain. Trimming shortened V by 3 bases and J by 10 bases, and 14 bases separated the two germline ends. The CDR3 is made up of 13 amino acids. CDR3 in amino acids: CARSCGTLREQFF. The DNA of the CDR3 is TGTGCCAGAAGCTGTGGGACTTTACGCGAGCAGTTCTTC.

This clone was observed many times. The same CDR3 is also encoded by other DNA sequences in this sample. V usage is TRBV7-9 and J usage is TRBJ1-1, with no clear D. CDR1 and CDR2 from the germline V gene are SEHNR and FQNEAQ (reference sequence). V lost 2 bases and J lost 8, with 12 bases in between. The CDR3 has 13 residues. CDR3 amino acids: CASSLLVNREAFF. The CDR3, as DNA: TGTGCCAGCAGCTTACTGGTAAACCGGGAAGCTTTCTTT.

Ten or more counts support this clone. This chain connects TRBV6-4 to TRBJ2-7; 9 bases agree with TRBD1. The CDR3 covers 15 residues. CDR1 and CDR2 (germline): MRHNA, SNTAGT. V dropped 8 bases and J dropped 2; count of bases not matched to a gene: 10. For the CDR3, the DNA is TGTGCCAGCGCCAACCGGGACAGGGCGACCTACGAGCAGTACTTC. Its protein product is CASANRDRATYEQYF.

The gene calls are TRBV5-1 and TRBJ2-1; TRBD2 matches 7 bases. Germline CDR1 reads SGHRS; CDR2 reads YFSETQ. This CDR3 is 17 amino acids long. Trimming cost V 1 base and J 0 bases; bases outside gene matches: 7. The CDR3 spells CASSLSTSASSYNEQFF. The CDR3 nucleotides are TGCGCCAGCAGCTTGTCAACTAGCGCTAGCTCCTACAATGAGCAGTTCTTC.

This clone has ten or more counts. This chain connects TRBV2 to TRBJ2-7, with no clear D. V lost 6 bases to trimming and J lost 6 bases, with 15 bases between them. Germline-derived CDR1 and CDR2 are SNHLY and FYNNEI. This CDR3 spans 13 amino acids. The CDR3 reads CASRLTVATEQYF. The CDR3 DNA reads as TGTGCCAGCAGACTCACAGTAGCTACCGAGCAGTACTTC.

The J gene is TRBJ2-5, the V gene TRBV19; 10 bases are a match to TRBD1. The CDR3 has 15 amino acids. Per the germline V gene, CDR1 is LNHDA and CDR2 is SQIVND (reference sequence). V gave up 5 bases and J gave up 3 bases; unmatched junction bases: 6. The CDR3 spells CASSPLDRGKETQYF. The CDR3 bases are TGTGCCAGTAGTCCCCTGGACAGGGGGAAAGAGACCCAGTACTTC.

The gene calls are TRBV4-2 and TRBJ2-7, with 11 bases aligning to TRBD2. CDR1 and CDR2 from the germline V gene are LGHNA and YNFKEQ. V lost 6 bases and J lost 5; bases outside the gene matches: 6. There are 14 residues in the CDR3. The CDR3 region is CASSYGTSGHEQYF. The CDR3 DNA reads as TGTGCCAGCAGTTACGGGACTAGCGGACACGAGCAGTACTTC.

About this clone itself: This may come from a read error, since a much larger clone is one base off. The rearrangement uses TRBV2 and TRBJ1-2; TRBD1 matches at 8 bases. Trimming at V came to 7 bases and at J to 3 bases, leaving 4 bases not matched to a gene. Germline CDR1 reads SNHLY; CDR2 reads FYNNEI. This CDR3 has 13 amino acids. For the CDR3, the DNA is TGTGCCAGCACCCCGACAGGGGACTATGGCTACACCTTC. Translating it yields CASTPTGDYGYTF.